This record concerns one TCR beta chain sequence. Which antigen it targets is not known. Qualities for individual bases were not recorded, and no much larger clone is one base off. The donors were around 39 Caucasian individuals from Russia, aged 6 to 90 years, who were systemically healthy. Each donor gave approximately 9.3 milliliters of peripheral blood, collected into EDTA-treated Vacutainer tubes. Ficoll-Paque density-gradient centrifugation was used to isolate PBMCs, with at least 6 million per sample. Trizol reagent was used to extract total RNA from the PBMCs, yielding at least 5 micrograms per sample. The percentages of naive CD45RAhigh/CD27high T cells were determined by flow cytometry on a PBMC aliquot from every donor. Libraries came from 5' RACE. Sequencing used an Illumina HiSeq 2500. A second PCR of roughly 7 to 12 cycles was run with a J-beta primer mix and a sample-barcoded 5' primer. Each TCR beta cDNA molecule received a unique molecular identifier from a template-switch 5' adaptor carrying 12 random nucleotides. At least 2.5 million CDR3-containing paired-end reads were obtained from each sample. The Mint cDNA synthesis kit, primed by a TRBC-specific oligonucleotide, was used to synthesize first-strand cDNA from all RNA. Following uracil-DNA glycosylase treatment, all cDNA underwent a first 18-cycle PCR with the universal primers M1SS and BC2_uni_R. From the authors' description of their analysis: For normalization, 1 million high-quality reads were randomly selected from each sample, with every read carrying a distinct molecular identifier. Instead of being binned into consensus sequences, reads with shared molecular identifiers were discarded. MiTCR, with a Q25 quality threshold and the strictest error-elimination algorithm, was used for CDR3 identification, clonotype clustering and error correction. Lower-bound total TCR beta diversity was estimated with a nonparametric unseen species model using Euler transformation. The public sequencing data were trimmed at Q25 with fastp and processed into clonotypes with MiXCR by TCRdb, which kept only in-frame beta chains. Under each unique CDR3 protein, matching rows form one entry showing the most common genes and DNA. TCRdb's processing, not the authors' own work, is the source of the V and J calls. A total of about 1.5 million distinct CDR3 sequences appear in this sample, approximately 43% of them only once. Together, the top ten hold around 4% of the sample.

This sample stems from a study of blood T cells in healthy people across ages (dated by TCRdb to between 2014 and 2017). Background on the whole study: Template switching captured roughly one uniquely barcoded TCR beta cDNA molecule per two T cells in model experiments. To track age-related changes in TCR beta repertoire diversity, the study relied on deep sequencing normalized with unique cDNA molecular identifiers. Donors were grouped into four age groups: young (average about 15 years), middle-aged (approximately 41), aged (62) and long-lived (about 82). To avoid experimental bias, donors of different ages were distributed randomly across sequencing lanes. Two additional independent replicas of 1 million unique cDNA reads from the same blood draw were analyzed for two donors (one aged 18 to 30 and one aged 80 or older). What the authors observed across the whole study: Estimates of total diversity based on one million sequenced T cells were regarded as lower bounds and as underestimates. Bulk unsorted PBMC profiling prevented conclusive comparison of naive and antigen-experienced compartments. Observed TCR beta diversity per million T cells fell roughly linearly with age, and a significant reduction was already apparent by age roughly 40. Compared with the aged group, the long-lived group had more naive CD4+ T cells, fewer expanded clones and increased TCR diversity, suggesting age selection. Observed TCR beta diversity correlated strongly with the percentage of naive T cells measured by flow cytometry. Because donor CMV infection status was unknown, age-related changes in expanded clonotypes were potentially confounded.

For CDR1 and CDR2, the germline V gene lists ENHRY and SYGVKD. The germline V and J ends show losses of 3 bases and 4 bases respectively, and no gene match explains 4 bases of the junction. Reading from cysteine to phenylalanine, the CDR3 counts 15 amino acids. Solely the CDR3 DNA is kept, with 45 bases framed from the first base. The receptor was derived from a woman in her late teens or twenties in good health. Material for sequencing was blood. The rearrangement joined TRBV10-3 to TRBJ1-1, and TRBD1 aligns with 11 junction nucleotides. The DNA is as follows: TGTGCCATCAGTGACCGGACAGGGGGCGTCACTGAAGCTTTCTTT. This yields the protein CAISDRTGGVTEAFF.